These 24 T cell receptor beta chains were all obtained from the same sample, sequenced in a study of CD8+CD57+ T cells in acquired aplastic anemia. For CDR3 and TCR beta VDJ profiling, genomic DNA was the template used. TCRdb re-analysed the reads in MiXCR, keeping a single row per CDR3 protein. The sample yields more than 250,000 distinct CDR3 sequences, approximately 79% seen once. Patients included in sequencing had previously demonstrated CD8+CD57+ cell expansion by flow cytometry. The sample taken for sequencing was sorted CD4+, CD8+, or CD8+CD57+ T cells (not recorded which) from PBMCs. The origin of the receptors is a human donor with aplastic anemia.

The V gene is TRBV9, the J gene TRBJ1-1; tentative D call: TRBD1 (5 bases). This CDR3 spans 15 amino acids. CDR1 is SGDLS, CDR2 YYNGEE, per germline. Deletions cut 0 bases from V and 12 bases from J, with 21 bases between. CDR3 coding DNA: TGTGCCAGCAGCGTAGAAGGGGACCCGAAGGATGGCCCTTTCTTT. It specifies CASSVEGDPKDGPFF.

For the CDR3, the DNA is TGTGCCAGCAGGTATAGCGACTGCGGCCCCCACGAGCAGTACTTC. It yields the protein CASRYSDCGPHEQYF. This chain connects TRBV2 to TRBJ2-7; tentatively, D is TRBD2 (5 bases). Germline CDR1 and CDR2: SNHLY and FYNNEI. Between the trimmed V and J ends, which lost 6 bases and 5 bases, there was a span of 20 bases. This CDR3 is built from 15 residues. The full variable domain, its missing parts supplied by reference TRBV2 and TRBJ2-7, is EPEVTQTPSHQVTQMGQEVILRCVPISNHLYFYWYRQILGQKVEFLVSFYNNEISEKSEIFDDQFSVERPDGSNFTLKIRSTKLEDSAMYFCASRYSDCGPHEQYFGPGTRLTVT.

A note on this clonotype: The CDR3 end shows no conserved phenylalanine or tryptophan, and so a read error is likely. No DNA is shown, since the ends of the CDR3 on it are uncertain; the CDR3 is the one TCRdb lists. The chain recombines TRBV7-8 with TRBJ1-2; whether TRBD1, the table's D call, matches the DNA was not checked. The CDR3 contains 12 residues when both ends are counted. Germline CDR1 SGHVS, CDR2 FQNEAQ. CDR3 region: CASSVASRPDTQ.

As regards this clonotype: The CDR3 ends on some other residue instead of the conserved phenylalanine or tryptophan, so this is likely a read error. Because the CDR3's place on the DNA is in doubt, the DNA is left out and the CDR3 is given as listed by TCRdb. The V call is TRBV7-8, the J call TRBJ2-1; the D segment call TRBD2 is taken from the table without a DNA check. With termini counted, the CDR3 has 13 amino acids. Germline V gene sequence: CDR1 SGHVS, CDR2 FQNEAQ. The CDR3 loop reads CASSEGGSPDPQY.

The CDR3 is CSAQRGDAYDTEAFF. CDR3 bases: TGCAGTGCGCAGAGGGGGGATGCCTACGACACTGAAGCTTTCTTT. This sequence joins TRBV20-1 and TRBJ1-1, with D maybe TRBD1 (6 bases). V shed 6 bases and J shed 3 bases, with 20 bases lying between them. The length of the CDR3 is 15 residues. The V gene's germline CDR1 is DFQATT and CDR2 SNEGSKA (reference sequence).

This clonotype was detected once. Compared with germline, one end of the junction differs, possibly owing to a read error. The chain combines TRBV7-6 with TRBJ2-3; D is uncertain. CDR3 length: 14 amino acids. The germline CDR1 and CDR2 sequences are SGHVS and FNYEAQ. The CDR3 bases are TGTGCCAGCTCCATATCTGTTGGGAATGAGAAGTTGTTCTTT. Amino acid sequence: CASSISVGNEKLFF.

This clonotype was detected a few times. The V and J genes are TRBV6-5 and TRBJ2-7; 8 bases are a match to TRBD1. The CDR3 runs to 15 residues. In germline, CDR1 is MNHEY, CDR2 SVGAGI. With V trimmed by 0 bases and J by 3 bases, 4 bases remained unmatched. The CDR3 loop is CASSYSDRAGYEQYF. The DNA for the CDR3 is TGTGCCAGCAGTTACTCGGACAGGGCTGGCTACGAGCAGTACTTC.

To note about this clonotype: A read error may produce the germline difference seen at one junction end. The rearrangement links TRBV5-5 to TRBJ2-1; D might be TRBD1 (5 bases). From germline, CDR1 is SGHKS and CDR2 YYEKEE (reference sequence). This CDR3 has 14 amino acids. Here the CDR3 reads CASSPYRSYNEQFF. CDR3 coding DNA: TGCGCCAGCAGCCCGTACAGGTCCTACAATGAGCAGTTCTTC.

The CDR3 protein is CASSWDGDSPLHF. CDR3 DNA sequence: TGTGCCAGCAGCTGGGACGGCGATTCACCCCTCCACTTT. This chain joins TRBV7-2 and TRBJ1-6; D perhaps matches TRBD1 (5 bases). The CDR3 length is 13 residues. Trimming took 4 bases from V and 8 from J, leaving 9 bases between them. Germline values: CDR1 SGHTA, CDR2 FQGNSA.

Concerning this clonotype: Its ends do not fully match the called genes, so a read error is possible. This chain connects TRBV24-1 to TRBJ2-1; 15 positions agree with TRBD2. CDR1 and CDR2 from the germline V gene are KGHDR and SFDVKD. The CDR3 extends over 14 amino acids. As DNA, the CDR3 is TGTACCACCGGGACTAGCGGGAGGAGCGATGAGCAGTTCTTC. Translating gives CTTGTSGRSDEQFF.

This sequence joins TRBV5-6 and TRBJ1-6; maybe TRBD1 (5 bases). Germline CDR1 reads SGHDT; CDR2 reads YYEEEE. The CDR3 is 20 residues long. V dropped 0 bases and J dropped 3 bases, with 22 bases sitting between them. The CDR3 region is CASSLERDGLVYGYNSPLHF. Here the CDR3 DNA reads TGTGCCAGCAGCTTGGAGAGGGACGGGCTCGTATATGGCTATAATTCACCCCTCCACTTT.

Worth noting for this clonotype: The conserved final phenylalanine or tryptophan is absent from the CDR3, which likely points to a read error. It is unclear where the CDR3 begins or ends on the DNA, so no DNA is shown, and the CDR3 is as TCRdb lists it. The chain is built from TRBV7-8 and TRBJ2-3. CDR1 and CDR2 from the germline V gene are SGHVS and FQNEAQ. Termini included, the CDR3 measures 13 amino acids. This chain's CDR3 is CASGFGGTEKYVG.

CDR3 loop: CASSLRVRGYTF. CDR3 sequence (DNA): TGTGCCAGCAGCCTGAGGGTGCGGGGCTACACCTTC. V gene TRBV7-9 combines with J gene TRBJ1-2; no reliable D call. Trimming shortened V by 5 bases and J by 8 bases, and 12 bases separated the two germline ends. The CDR3 sequence is 12 residues long. The germline V gene has CDR1 SEHNR and CDR2 FQNEAQ (reference sequence).

The CDR3 loop reads CSARSTGDYGYTF. Written as DNA, the CDR3 is TGCAGTGCTAGGTCGACAGGGGACTATGGCTACACCTTC. V and J are TRBV20-1 and TRBJ1-2, with 8 bases fitting TRBD1. This CDR3 has 13 amino acids. Germline-derived CDR1 and CDR2 are DFQATT and SNEGSKA (reference sequence). V shed 3 bases, J shed 3 bases, and the junction held 3 bases outside the gene matches.

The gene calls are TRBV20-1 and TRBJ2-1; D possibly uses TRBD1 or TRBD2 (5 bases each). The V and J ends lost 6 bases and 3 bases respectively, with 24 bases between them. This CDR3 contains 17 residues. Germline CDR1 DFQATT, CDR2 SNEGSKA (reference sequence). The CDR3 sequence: CSARSWGRKTDYNEQFF. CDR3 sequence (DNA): TGCAGTGCCAGAAGTTGGGGACGCAAGACAGACTACAATGAGCAGTTCTTC.

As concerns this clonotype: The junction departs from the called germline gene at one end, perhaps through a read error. DNA of the CDR3: TGTGCCAGCAGTGATGGGGGGAGCCATGAGACGTTCTTCTTT. Encoded protein: CASSDGGSHETFFF. V gene TRBV7-9 combines with J gene TRBJ2-3, with D maybe TRBD2 (6 bases). The CDR3 loop spans 14 amino acids. CDR1 is SEHNR and CDR2 is FQNEAQ in the germline V gene (reference sequence).

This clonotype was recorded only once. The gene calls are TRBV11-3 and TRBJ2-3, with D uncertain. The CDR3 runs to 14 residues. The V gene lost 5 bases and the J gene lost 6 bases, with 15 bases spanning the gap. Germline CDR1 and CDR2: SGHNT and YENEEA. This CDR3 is CASSPLASTDTQYF. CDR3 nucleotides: TGTGCCAGCAGCCCGTTGGCCAGTACCGATACGCAGTATTTT. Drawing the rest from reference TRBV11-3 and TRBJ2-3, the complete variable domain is EAGVVQSPRYKIIEKKQPVAFWCNPISGHNTLYWYLQNLGQGPELLIRYENEEAVDDSQLPKDRFSAERLKGVDSTLKIQPAELGDSAVYLCASSPLASTDTQYFGPGTRLTVL.

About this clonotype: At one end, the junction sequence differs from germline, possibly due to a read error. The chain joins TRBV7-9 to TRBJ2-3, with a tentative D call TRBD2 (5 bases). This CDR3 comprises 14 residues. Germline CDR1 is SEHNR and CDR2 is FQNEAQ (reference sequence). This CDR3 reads CASSLVPGEQILGF. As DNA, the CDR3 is TGTGCCAGCAGCTTAGTACCCGGGGAGCAGATTTTGGGATTT.

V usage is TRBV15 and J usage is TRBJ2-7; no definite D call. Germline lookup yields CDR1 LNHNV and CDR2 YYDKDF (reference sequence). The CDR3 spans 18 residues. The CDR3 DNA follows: TGTGCCAGCAGCTTTCAACCAGACCAGACAACCCTGTCCTACGAGCAGTACGTC. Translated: CASSFQPDQTTLSYEQYV.

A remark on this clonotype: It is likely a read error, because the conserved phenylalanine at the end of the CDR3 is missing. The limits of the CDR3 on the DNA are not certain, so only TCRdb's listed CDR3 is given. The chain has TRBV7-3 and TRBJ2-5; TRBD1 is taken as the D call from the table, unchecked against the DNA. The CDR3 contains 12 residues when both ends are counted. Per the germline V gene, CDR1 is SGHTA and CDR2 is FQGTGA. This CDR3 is CAGQGDREGKDL.

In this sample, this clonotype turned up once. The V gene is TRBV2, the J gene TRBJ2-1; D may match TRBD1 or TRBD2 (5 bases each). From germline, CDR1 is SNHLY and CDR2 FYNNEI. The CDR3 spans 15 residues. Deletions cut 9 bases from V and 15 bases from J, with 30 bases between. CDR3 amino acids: CASSRAGGANNEAFF. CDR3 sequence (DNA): TGTGCCAGTAGTAGAGCTGGGGGAGCGAACAATGAGGCGTTCTTC.

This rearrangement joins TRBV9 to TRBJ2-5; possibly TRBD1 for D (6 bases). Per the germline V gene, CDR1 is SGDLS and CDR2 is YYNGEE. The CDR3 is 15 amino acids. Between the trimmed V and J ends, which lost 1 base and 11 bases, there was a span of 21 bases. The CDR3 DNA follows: TGTGCCAGCAGCGTATACCAGGGGACAAAAGATGAGCAGTACTTC. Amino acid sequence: CASSVYQGTKDEQYF.

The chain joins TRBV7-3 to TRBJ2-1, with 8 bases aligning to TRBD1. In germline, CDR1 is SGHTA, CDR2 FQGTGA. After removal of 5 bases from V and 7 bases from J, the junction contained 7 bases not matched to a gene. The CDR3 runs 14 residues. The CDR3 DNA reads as TGTGCCAGCAGCACCAGGACAGGGCGGAATGAGCAGTTCTTC. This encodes CASSTRTGRNEQFF.

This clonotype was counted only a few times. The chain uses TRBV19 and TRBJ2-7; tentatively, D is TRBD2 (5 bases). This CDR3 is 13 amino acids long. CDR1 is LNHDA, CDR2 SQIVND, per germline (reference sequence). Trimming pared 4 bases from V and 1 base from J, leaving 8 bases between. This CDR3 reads CASSRSGSYEQYF. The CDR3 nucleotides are TGTGCCAGTAGTAGGTCGGGGTCCTACGAGCAGTACTTC.